This entry lists 29 T cell receptor beta chains sequenced from one sample in a study of shared clonotypes between healthy human individuals. Some clones are missing from TCRdb's copy, which holds only in-frame ones; the method was immunoSEQ multiplex PCR. The sample has roughly 2,000,000 clones; just over 90% are singletons. It was CD45RO-negative cells, positively selected for CCR7, that made up naive CD8 cells, with terminally differentiated effector memory CD45RA+ cells excluded. The sequenced sample consisted of naive CD8+ T cells from PBMCs. These TCRs come from a man aged 18-30 years in good health. Some clones in this sample may be carry-over from other donors' samples.

The rearrangement joins TRBV27 to TRBJ1-4; D is possibly TRBD1 (5 bases). Trimming cost V 3 bases and J 8 bases, with 13 bases left between them. Germline loops: CDR1 MNHEY, CDR2 SMNVEV (reference sequence). The CDR3 spans 14 residues. DNA for the CDR3: TGTGCCAGCAGTTTTCGACAGAGGGGCGAAAAACTGTTTTTT. Translating gives CASSFRQRGEKLFF.

This chain uses TRBV20-1 with TRBJ1-1; D call uncertain. The V end lost 4 bases, the J end lost 11 bases, and 5 bases lay between the germline ends. The germline CDR1 and CDR2 sequences are DFQATT and SNEGSKA (reference sequence). The CDR3 sequence is 8 residues long. CDR3 bases: TGCAGTGCTATCGGGGCTTTCTTT. Its protein is CSAIGAFF.

The J gene is TRBJ2-5, the V gene TRBV4-1, with D perhaps assigned TRBD1 or TRBD2 (6 bases each). CDR3 size: 16 residues. The germline V and J ends were trimmed by 0 bases and 4 bases, with 15 bases remaining between them. Germline loops: CDR1 MGHRA, CDR2 YSYEKL. The CDR3 sequence: CASSQDKGGSRETQYF. The CDR3 DNA reads as TGCGCCAGCAGCCAAGATAAGGGGGGATCGCGAGAGACCCAGTACTTC.

This chain connects TRBV28 to TRBJ1-5; D unclear. There are 15 residues in the CDR3. CDR1 and CDR2 (germline): MDHEN, SYDVKM. Trimming removed 7 bases at V and 4 bases at J, with 17 bases between. The DNA for the CDR3 is TGTGCCAGCATCGCCAGCCGGACCGATAATCAGCCCCAGCATTTT. Residues: CASIASRTDNQPQHF. The full variable domain, in which reference TRBV28 and TRBJ1-5 provide the parts outside the CDR3, is DVKVTQSSRYLVKRTGEKVFLECVQDMDHENMFWYRQDPGLGLRLIYFSYDVKMKEKGDIPEGYSVSREKKERFSLILESASTNQTSMYLCASIASRTDNQPQHFGDGTRLSIL.

J is TRBJ1-1 and V is TRBV4-3; D remains unclear. This CDR3 comprises 14 residues. The germline CDR1 and CDR2 sequences are LGHNA and YSLEER. Trimming took off 1 base at V and 2 bases at J, with 8 bases between the two ends. CDR3 loop: CASSQVSVNTEAFF. DNA for the CDR3: TGCGCCAGCAGCCAAGTAAGTGTTAACACTGAAGCTTTCTTT.

The chain uses TRBV6-5 and TRBJ1-1; D not certain. This CDR3 region has 14 residues. Deletions cut 6 bases from V and 0 bases from J, with 11 bases between. Germline lookup yields CDR1 MNHEY and CDR2 SVGAGI. This CDR3 reads CASRSPQVNTEAFF. The CDR3 region has the DNA TGTGCCAGCAGGAGCCCTCAGGTGAACACTGAAGCTTTCTTT.

This clone appeared a single time. V and J are TRBV7-8 and TRBJ1-1; no firm D call. The CDR3 sequence is 14 residues long. Germline V lookup: CDR1 SGHVS, CDR2 FQNEAQ. The V end lost 2 bases, the J end lost 1 base, and 8 bases lay between the germline ends. Written as DNA, the CDR3 is TGTGCCAGCAGCTTATTTCGGGGGAACACTGAAGCTTTCTTT. The encoded protein is CASSLFRGNTEAFF.

The V and J genes are TRBV7-9 and TRBJ2-7; possible D gene TRBD1, 6 bases. Germline CDR1 reads SEHNR; CDR2 reads FQNEAQ (reference sequence). The CDR3 runs 15 residues. V lost 1 base and J 5 bases, leaving 15 bases between the germline ends. The CDR3 nucleotides are TGTGCCAGCAGCTTAGGGACAGCCGAGCCCCACGAGCAGTACTTC. Translated, it gives CASSLGTAEPHEQYF.

The rearrangement links TRBV4-3 to TRBJ1-2, with 7 positions matching TRBD1. In germline, CDR1 is LGHNA, CDR2 YSLEER. With 4 bases clipped from V and 2 bases from J, the junction kept 16 bases outside the gene matches. CDR3 length: 18 amino acids. The CDR3 here is CASSPSSPGQRLNYGYTF. The CDR3 DNA reads TGCGCCAGCAGCCCGTCAAGTCCGGGACAGAGACTAAACTATGGCTACACCTTC.

Points on this clone: Additional DNA sequences in this sample encode the identical CDR3. The chain links TRBV27 to TRBJ1-1; D remains unclear. The CDR3 length is 15 residues. The V gene's germline CDR1 is MNHEY and CDR2 SMNVEV (reference sequence). V was shortened by 6 bases and J by 0 bases, with 14 bases between the two germline ends. The CDR3 loop reads CASSLGRLMNTEAFF. CDR3 coding DNA: TGTGCCAGCAGCCTGGGGAGGCTAATGAACACTGAAGCTTTCTTT.

On this clone itself: The junction does not match germline at one end; this may be a read error. This CDR3 is also generated by other DNA sequences in the sample. The chain employs TRBV7-9 and TRBJ1-1; D call uncertain. The germline V gene has CDR1 SEHNR and CDR2 FQNEAQ (reference sequence). There are 12 residues in the CDR3. This CDR3 reads CASSQMNTEAFF. In DNA, the CDR3 is TGTGCCAGCAGCCAGATGAATACTGAAGCTTTCTTT.

The chain uses TRBV5-4 and TRBJ1-2; D is unclear. Looked up from germline, CDR1 is SGHNT and CDR2 is YYREEE (reference sequence). The CDR3 covers 14 residues. The V end lost 1 base, the J end lost 3 bases, and 10 bases lay between the germline ends. CDR3 in DNA: TGTGCCAGCAGCTTGTGGACCTCGGACTATGGCTACACCTTC. Protein sequence: CASSLWTSDYGYTF.

In this sample, this clone turned up once. The rearrangement links TRBV6-5 to TRBJ2-3; 7 nucleotides align to TRBD2. Germline assignment: CDR1 MNHEY and CDR2 SVGAGI. Trimming at V came to 3 bases and at J to 0 bases, leaving 3 bases not matched to a gene. This CDR3 contains 15 residues. CDR3 in amino acids: CASSYFSGSTDTQYF. The CDR3 DNA reads TGTGCCAGCAGTTATTTTAGCGGGAGCACAGATACGCAGTATTTT.

The chain joins TRBV4-3 to TRBJ2-7; the D gene is possibly TRBD2 (7 bases). Trimming took off 1 base at V and 5 bases at J, with 15 bases between the two ends. Germline CDR1 and CDR2: LGHNA and YSLEER. CDR3 length equals 15 residues. The CDR3 protein is CASSQGQGRADEQYF. The DNA for the CDR3 is TGCGCCAGCAGCCAAGGTCAGGGGAGGGCGGACGAGCAGTACTTC.

The count of this clone is one. This chain joins TRBV10-1 and TRBJ2-1; 7 bases are a match to TRBD1. CDR1 and CDR2 (germline): WNHNN, SYGVQD (reference sequence). Trimming took 7 bases from V and 4 from J; bases not matched to a gene: 7. The length of the CDR3 is 14 residues. This CDR3 reads CASTVPGQYNEQFF. The CDR3 coding sequence is TGCGCCAGCACCGTCCCGGGACAGTACAATGAGCAGTTCTTC.

This sequence joins TRBV27 and TRBJ2-7; D gene uncertain. Trimming took off 7 bases at V and 0 bases at J, with 13 bases between the two ends. Germline lookup yields CDR1 MNHEY and CDR2 SMNVEV (reference sequence). The CDR3 spans 14 residues. The CDR3 reads CASTPRVNSYEQYF. The CDR3 DNA reads TGTGCCAGCACCCCCCGAGTCAACTCCTACGAGCAGTACTTC.

The CDR3 here is CASSLDLLGGDYGYTF. The CDR3 bases are TGCGCCAGCAGCCTGGACCTTTTAGGGGGGGACTATGGCTACACCTTC. The chain is built from TRBV5-1 and TRBJ1-2; maybe TRBD1 (6 bases). Germline loops: CDR1 SGHRS, CDR2 YFSETQ. This CDR3 contains 16 residues. The ends were cut back, 4 bases at V and 3 bases at J, with 19 bases in the middle. Full variable domain (rest looked up from reference TRBV5-1 and TRBJ1-2): KAGVTQTPRYLIKTRGQQVTLSCSPISGHRSVSWYQQTPGQGLQFLFEYFSETQRNKGNFPGRFSGRQFSNSRSEMNVSTLELGDSALYLCASSLDLLGGDYGYTFGSGTRLTVV.

The CDR3 region is CASSDPGGNQPQHF. For the CDR3, the DNA is TGTGCCAGCAGTGACCCCGGAGGCAATCAGCCCCAGCATTTT. The genes are TRBV25-1 and TRBJ1-5; no reliable D call. CDR3 length equals 14 residues. Trimming stripped 3 bases from V and 2 bases from J, with 8 bases between. Per the germline V gene, CDR1 is MGHDK and CDR2 is SYGVNS.

The chain couples TRBV15 to TRBJ2-2; 10 bases match TRBD2. The CDR3 contains 14 residues. Germline V lookup: CDR1 LNHNV, CDR2 YYDKDF (reference sequence). Trimming took 8 bases from V and 4 from J; bases not matched to a gene: 4. The CDR3 loop is CATEAGGRTGELFF. The CDR3 DNA sequence: TGTGCCACCGAAGCGGGAGGGCGCACCGGGGAGCTGTTTTTT. Based on the CDR3 plus reference TRBV15 and TRBJ2-2, the full variable domain is DAMVIQNPRYQVTQFGKPVTLSCSQTLNHNVMYWYQQKSSQAPKLLFHYYDKDFNNEADTPDNFQSRRPNTSFCFLDIRSPGLGDTAMYLCATEAGGRTGELFFGEGSRLTVL.

V is TRBV12-5 and J is TRBJ1-1, with D tentatively TRBD1 (5 bases). CDR1 and CDR2 (germline): LGHNT, FRNRAP. V was clipped by 4 bases and J by 5 bases, with 8 bases between them. The CDR3 runs to 12 residues. The CDR3 sequence: CASGYGGTEAFF. The CDR3 bases are TGTGCTAGTGGTTATGGGGGAACTGAAGCTTTCTTT.

The genes are TRBV7-3 and TRBJ2-1; maybe TRBD2 (6 bases). V was pared by 4 bases and J by 6 bases, with 16 bases between. Looked up from germline, CDR1 is SGHTA and CDR2 is FQGTGA. The length of the CDR3 is 15 residues. The CDR3 reads CASSSVADGVNEQFF. CDR3 nucleotide sequence: TGTGCCAGCAGCTCCGTAGCGGATGGGGTCAATGAGCAGTTCTTC.

The V gene is TRBV6-5, the J gene TRBJ1-5; tentative D call: TRBD1 (5 bases). Per the germline V gene, CDR1 is MNHEY and CDR2 is SVGAGI. The CDR3 has 15 residues. V was cut by 3 bases and J by 1 base, with 10 bases left in between. The CDR3 coding sequence is TGTGCCAGCAGTTATCTTCAGGGAAGCAATCAGCCCCAGCATTTT. Amino acid sequence: CASSYLQGSNQPQHF.

The chain carries TRBV4-3 and TRBJ2-7, with D perhaps assigned TRBD1 or TRBD2 (5 bases each). Trimming removed 4 bases from V and 2 bases from J, with 15 bases in between. CDR1 and CDR2 (germline): LGHNA, YSLEER. The CDR3 totals 15 residues. The CDR3 loop is CASSPRDGGPYEQYF. The CDR3 nucleotides read TGCGCCAGCAGCCCTCGGGATGGGGGACCCTACGAGCAGTACTTC.

The rearrangement links TRBV13 to TRBJ2-1, with 9 bases identical to TRBD2. From germline, CDR1 is PRHDT and CDR2 FYEKMQ (reference sequence). This CDR3 spans 18 amino acids. The V and J ends lost 2 bases and 4 bases, in that order; junction bases with no gene match: 12. CDR3 amino acids: CASSLRLAGFSLYNEQFF. The CDR3 nucleotides read TGTGCCAGCAGCTTAAGGCTAGCGGGGTTCTCTCTTTACAATGAGCAGTTCTTC. Variable domain in full (rest from reference TRBV13 and TRBJ2-1): AAGVIQSPRHLIKEKRETATLKCYPIPRHDTVYWYQQGPGQDPQFLISFYEKMQSDKGSIPDRFSAQQFSDYHSELNMSSLELGDSALYFCASSLRLAGFSLYNEQFFGPGTRLTVL.

This chain joins TRBV27 and TRBJ2-5; D assignment may be TRBD1 or TRBD2 (6 bases each). Germline V lookup: CDR1 MNHEY, CDR2 SMNVEV (reference sequence). CDR3 size: 14 residues. Trimming shortened V by 7 bases and J by 7 bases, and 19 bases separated the two germline ends. The CDR3 DNA sequence: TGTGCCAGCACCACCCAAATAGGGGGAGGGACCCAGTACTTC. It encodes CASTTQIGGGTQYF.

The chain has TRBV7-9 and TRBJ2-3; D remains ambiguous. The germline CDR1 and CDR2 sequences are SEHNR and FQNEAQ (reference sequence). The CDR3 has 16 residues. The V gene lost 4 bases and the J gene lost 2 bases, with 16 bases spanning the gap. The CDR3 sequence: CASSSNVGTHTDTQYF. The CDR3 DNA is TGTGCCAGCAGCTCGAACGTGGGTACACACACAGATACGCAGTATTTT.

This clone came up once. For the CDR3, the DNA is TGTGCCAGCAGCTCAAGGGATCGGGCGGGATACACCGGGGAGCTGTTTTTT. Protein product: CASSSRDRAGYTGELFF. This sequence joins TRBV11-2 and TRBJ2-2, with D perhaps TRBD2 (6 bases). V was shortened by 4 bases and J by 3 bases, with 18 bases between the two germline ends. CDR1 is SGHAT and CDR2 is FQNNGV in the germline V gene. The CDR3 totals 17 residues.

The chain employs TRBV10-3 and TRBJ1-1; D is unresolved. CDR1 is ENHRY and CDR2 is SYGVKD in the germline V gene. Trimming removed 7 bases from V and 7 bases from J, with 10 bases in between. The CDR3 runs 11 residues. CDR3 protein: CAITEAGEAFF. The CDR3, as DNA: TGTGCCATCACCGAGGCGGGTGAAGCTTTCTTT.

Regarding this clone: This same CDR3 is encoded by further DNA sequences in the sample. The rearrangement joins TRBV18 to TRBJ2-7; no clear D gene. V was cut by 0 bases and J by 5 bases, with 5 bases left in between. Per the germline V gene, CDR1 is KGHSH and CDR2 is LQKENI. CDR3 length equals 12 residues. DNA for the CDR3: TGTGCCAGCTCACCACCGGCCCACGAGCAGTACTTC. Protein sequence: CASSPPAHEQYF.